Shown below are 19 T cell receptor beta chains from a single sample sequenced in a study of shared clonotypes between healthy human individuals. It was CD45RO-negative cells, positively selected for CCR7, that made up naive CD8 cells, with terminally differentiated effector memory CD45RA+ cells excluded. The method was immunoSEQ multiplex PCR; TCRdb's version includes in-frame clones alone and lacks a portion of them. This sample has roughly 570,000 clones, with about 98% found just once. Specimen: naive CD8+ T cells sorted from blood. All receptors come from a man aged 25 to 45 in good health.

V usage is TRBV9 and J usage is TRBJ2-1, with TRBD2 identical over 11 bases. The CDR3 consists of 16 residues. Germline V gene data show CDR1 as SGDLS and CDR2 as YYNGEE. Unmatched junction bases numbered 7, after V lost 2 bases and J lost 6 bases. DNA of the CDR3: TGTGCCAGCAGCGTGGTAGCGGGAGGGCTCGGCAATGAGCAGTTCTTC. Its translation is CASSVVAGGLGNEQFF.

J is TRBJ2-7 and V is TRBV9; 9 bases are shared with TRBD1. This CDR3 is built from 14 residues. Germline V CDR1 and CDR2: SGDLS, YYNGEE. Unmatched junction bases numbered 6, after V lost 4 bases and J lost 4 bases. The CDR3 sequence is CASSRSDRGYEQYF. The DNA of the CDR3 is TGTGCCAGCAGCCGCTCGGACAGGGGTTACGAGCAGTACTTC.

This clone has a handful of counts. The CDR3 is CASKIYGYTF. For the CDR3, the DNA is TGTGCCAGCAAGATTTATGGCTACACCTTC. The chain combines TRBV2 with TRBJ1-2; D call uncertain. Trimming stripped 7 bases from V and 5 bases from J, with 5 bases between. Germline V CDR1 and CDR2: SNHLY, FYNNEI. CDR3 length equals 10 residues.

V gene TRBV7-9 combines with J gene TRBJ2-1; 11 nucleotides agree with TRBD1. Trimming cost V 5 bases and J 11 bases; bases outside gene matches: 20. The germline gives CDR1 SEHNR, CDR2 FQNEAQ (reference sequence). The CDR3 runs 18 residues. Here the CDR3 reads CASSTGTGGLSGNGQQFF. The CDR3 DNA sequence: TGTGCCAGCAGCACCGGGACAGGGGGGCTAAGCGGGAACGGTCAGCAGTTCTTC. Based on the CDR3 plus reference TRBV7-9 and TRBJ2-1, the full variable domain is DTGVSQNPRHKITKRGQNVTFRCDPISEHNRLYWYRQTLGQGPEFLTYFQNEAQLEKSRLLSDRFSAERPKGSFSTLEIQRTEQGDSAMYLCASSTGTGGLSGNGQQFFGPGTRLTVL.

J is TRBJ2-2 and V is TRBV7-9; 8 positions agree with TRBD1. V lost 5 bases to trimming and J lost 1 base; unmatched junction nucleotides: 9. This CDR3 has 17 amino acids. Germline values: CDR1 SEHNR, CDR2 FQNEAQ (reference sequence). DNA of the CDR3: TGTGCCAGCAGCACCTGGACAGGGTTGCGGAACACCGGGGAGCTGTTTTTT. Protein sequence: CASSTWTGLRNTGELFF.

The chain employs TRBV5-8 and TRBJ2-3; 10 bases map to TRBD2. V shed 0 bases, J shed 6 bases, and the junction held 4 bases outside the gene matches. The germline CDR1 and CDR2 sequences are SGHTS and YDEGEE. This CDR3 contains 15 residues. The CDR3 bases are TGTGCCAGCAGCTTGGGGACTAGCGGAGGGGATACGCAGTATTTT. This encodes CASSLGTSGGDTQYF.

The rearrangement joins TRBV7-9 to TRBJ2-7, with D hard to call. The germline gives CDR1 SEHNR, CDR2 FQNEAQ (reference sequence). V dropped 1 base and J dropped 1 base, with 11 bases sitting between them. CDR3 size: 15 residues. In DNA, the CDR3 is TGTGCCAGCAGCTTAGAGGACGGGTGGTCCTACGAGCAGTACTTC. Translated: CASSLEDGWSYEQYF.

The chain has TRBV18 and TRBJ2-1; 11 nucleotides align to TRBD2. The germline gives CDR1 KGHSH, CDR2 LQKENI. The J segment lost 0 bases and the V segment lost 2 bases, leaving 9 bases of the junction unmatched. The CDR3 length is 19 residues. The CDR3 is CASSPRWTSGLSSYNEQFF. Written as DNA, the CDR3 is TGTGCCAGCTCACCAAGATGGACTAGCGGGCTAAGCTCCTACAATGAGCAGTTCTTC.

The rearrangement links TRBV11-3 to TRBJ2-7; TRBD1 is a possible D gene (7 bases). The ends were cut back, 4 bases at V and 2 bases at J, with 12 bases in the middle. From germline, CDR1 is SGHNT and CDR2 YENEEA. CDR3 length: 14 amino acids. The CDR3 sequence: CASSYAGQPYEQYF. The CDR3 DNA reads TGTGCCAGCAGCTACGCGGGACAGCCCTACGAGCAGTACTTC.

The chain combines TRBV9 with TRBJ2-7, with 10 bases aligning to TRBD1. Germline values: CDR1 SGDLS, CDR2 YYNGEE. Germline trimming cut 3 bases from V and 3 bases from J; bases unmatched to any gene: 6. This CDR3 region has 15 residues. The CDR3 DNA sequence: TGTGCCAGCAGCGAAACCGGGACAGGGGACTACGAGCAGTACTTC. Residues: CASSETGTGDYEQYF.

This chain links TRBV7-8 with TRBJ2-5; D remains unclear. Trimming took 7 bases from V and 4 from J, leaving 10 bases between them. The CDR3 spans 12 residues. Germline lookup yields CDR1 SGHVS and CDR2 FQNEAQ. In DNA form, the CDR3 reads TGTGCCAGCACCCACCTCCTAGAGACCCAGTACTTC. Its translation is CASTHLLETQYF.

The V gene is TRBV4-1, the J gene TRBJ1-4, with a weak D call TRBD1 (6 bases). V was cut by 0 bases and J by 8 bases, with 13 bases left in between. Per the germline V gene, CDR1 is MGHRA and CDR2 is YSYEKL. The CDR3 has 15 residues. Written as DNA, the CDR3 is TGCGCCAGCAGCCAAGATTCGGGGGCGAGCGAAAAACTGTTTTTT. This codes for CASSQDSGASEKLFF.

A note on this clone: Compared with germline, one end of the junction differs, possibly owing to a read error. Written as DNA, the CDR3 is TGTGCCAGCAGTCCCCGGGGGTCCTCCAATGAGCAGTTCTTC. The encoded protein is CASSPRGSSNEQFF. V gene TRBV28 combines with J gene TRBJ2-1; D might be TRBD2 (6 bases). The CDR3 runs to 14 residues. Germline V gene data show CDR1 as MDHEN and CDR2 as SYDVKM. The full variable domain, rest sourced from reference TRBV28 and TRBJ2-1, is DVKVTQSSRYLVKRTGEKVFLECVQDMDHENMFWYRQDPGLGLRLIYFSYDVKMKEKGDIPEGYSVSREKKERFSLILESASTNQTSMYLCASSPRGSSNEQFFGPGTRLTVL.

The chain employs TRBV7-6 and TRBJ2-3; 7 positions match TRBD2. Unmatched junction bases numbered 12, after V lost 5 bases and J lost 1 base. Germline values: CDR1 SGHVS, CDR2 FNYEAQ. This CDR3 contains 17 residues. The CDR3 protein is CASSAIRDYTRTDTQYF. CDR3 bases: TGTGCCAGCAGCGCAATCCGGGACTACACCCGCACAGATACGCAGTATTTT. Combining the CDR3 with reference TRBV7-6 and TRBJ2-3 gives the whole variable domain GAGVSQSPRYKVTKRGQDVALRCDPISGHVSLYWYRQALGQGPEFLTYFNYEAQQDKSGLPNDRFSAERPEGSISTLTIQRTEQRDSAMYRCASSAIRDYTRTDTQYFGPGTRLTVL.

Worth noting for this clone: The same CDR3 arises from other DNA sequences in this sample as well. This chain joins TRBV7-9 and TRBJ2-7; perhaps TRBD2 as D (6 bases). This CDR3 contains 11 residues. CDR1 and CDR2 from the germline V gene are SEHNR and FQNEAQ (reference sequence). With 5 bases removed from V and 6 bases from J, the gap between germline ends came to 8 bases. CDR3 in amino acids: CASSPGGEQYF. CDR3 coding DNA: TGTGCCAGCAGCCCCGGGGGCGAGCAGTACTTC. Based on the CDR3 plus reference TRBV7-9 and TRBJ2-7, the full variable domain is DTGVSQNPRHKITKRGQNVTFRCDPISEHNRLYWYRQTLGQGPEFLTYFQNEAQLEKSRLLSDRFSAERPKGSFSTLEIQRTEQGDSAMYLCASSPGGEQYFGPGTRLTVT.

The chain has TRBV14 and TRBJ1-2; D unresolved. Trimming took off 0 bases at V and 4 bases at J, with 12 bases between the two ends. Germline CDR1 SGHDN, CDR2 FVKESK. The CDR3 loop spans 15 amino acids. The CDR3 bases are TGTGCCAGCAGCCAAGATTTTGGTCCGACCTATGGCTACACCTTC. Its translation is CASSQDFGPTYGYTF. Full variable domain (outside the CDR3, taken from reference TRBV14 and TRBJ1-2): EAGVTQFPSHSVIEKGQTVTLRCDPISGHDNLYWYRRVMGKEIKFLLHFVKESKQDESGMPNNRFLAERTGGTYSTLKVQPAELEDSGVYFCASSQDFGPTYGYTFGSGTRLTVV.

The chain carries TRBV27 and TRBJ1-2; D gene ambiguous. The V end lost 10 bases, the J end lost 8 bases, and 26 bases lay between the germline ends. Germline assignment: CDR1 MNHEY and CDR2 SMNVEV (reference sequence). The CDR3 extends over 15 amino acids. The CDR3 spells CAIYPRGFPLSGYTF. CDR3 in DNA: TGTGCCATCTATCCCCGAGGTTTCCCCTTATCCGGCTACACCTTC.

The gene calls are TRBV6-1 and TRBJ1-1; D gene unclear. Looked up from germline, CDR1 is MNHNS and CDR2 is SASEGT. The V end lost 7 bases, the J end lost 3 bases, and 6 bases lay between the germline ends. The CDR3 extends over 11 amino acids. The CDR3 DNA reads TGTGCCAGCAAACGATACACTGAAGCTTTCTTT. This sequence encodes CASKRYTEAFF.

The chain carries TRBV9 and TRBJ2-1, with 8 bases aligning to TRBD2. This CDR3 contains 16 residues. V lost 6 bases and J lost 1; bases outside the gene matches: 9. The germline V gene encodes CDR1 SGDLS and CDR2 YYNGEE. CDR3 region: CASTMNSGGSYNEQFF. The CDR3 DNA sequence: TGTGCCAGCACAATGAACAGCGGGGGTTCCTACAATGAGCAGTTCTTC.